This T cell receptor beta chain originates from a study of cytomegalovirus exposure and HLA in healthy donors. PCR involved 60 Vbeta and 13 Jbeta primers. In the original analysis: There were 80 million to 95 million unique TCR beta chains by a later count, and approximately 11 million of them were shared. TCRdb keeps only in-frame clones here, not all; method: immunoSEQ multiplex PCR. V, J and clone size are those of that table, while D and trimming were read from the DNA. The sample includes roughly 160,000 clones, about four fifths of them seen just once. CDR1 KGHSH and CDR2 LQKENI come from the germline V gene. V lost 0 bases to trimming and J lost 5 bases; unmatched junction nucleotides: 1. The CDR3 covers 14 residues.

V usage is TRBV18 and J usage is TRBJ2-1; 7 nucleotides match TRBD1. Sequencing used PBMCs. The source of this sequence is a man aged 25-40 years in good health and CMV-seronegative. The CDR3 DNA reads TGTGCCAGCTCACCACCGACAGGGCACAATGAGCAGTTCTTC. It is translated as CASSPPTGHNEQFF.